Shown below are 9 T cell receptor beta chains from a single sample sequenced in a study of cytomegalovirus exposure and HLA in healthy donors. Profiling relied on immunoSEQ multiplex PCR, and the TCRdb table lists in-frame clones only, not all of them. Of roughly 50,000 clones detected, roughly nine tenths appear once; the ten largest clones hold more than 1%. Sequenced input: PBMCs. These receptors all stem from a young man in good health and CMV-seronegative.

For the CDR3, the DNA is TGTGCAAGTCGCCCGGAACAAGCGGTTAGCACAGATACGCAGTATTTT. Translated: CASRPEQAVSTDTQYF. The V and J genes are TRBV12-2 and TRBJ2-3; the table gives TRBD2 as D, unverified against the DNA. TRBV12-2 is labeled a pseudogene. The CDR3 consists of 16 residues.

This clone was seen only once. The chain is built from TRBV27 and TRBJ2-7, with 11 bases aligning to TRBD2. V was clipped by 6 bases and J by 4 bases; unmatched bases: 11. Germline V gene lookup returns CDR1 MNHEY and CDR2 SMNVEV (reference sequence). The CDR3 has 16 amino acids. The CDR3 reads CASSLQPGLADYEQYF. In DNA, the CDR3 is TGTGCCAGCAGCCTTCAACCGGGACTAGCGGATTACGAGCAGTACTTC.

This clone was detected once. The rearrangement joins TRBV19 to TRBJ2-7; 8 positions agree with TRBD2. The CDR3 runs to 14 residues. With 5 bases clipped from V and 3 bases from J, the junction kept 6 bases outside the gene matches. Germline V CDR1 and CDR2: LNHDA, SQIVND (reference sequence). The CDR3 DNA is TGTGCCAGTAGTGGCGGGGGGAATCACTACGAGCAGTACTTC. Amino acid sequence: CASSGGGNHYEQYF.

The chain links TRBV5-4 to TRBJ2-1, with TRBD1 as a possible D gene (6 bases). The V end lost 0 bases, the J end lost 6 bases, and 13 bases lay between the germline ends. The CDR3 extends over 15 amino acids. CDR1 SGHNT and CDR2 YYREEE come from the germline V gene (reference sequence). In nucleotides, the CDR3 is TGTGCCAGCAGCTTGGCACAGGGCGTCCCCAATGAGCAGTTCTTC. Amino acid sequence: CASSLAQGVPNEQFF.

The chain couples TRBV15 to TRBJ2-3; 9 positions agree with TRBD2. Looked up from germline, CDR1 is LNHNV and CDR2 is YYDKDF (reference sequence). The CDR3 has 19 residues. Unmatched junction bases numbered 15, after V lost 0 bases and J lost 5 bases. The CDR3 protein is CATSRDWEGSGSSKDTQYF. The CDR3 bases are TGTGCCACCAGCAGAGATTGGGAGGGTAGCGGGAGCTCAAAAGATACGCAGTATTTT.

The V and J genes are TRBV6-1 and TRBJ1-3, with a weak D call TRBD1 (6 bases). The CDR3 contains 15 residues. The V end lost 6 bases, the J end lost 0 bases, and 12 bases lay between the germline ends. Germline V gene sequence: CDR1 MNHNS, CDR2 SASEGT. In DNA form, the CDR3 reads TGTGCCAGCAGGGTCGGGACACTCTCTGGAAACACCATATATTTT. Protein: CASRVGTLSGNTIYF.

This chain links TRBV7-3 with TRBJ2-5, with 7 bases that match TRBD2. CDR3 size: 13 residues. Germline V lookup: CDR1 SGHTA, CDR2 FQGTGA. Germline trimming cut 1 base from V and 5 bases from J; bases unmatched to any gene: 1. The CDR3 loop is CASSLIGGETQYF. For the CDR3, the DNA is TGTGCCAGCAGCTTAATCGGGGGGGAGACCCAGTACTTC. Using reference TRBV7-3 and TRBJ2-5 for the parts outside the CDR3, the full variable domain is GAGVSQTPSNKVTEKGKYVELRCDPISGHTALYWYRQSLGQGPEFLIYFQGTGAADDSGLPNDRFFAVRPEGSVSTLKIQRTERGDSAVYLCASSLIGGETQYFGPGTRLLVL.

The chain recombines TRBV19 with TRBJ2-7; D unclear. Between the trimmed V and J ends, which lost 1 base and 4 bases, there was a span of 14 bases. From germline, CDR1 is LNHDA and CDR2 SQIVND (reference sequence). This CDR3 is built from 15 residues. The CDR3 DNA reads TGTGCCAGTAGTATAGCCCCGGGTGGCTGGTACGAGCAGTACTTC. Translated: CASSIAPGGWYEQYF.

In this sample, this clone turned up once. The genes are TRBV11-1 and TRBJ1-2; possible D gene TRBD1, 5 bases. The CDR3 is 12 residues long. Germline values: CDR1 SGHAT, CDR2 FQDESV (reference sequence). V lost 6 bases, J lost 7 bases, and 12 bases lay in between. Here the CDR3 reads CASSPGGVGYTF. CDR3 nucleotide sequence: TGTGCCAGCAGTCCGGGAGGGGTTGGCTACACCTTC.